A single T cell receptor (beta chain) is shown here with its context. This sample is part of a study of control samples from healthy donors and cancer patients. The assay was immunoSEQ multiplex PCR, and TCRdb's table has in-frame clones only and misses some. The sample has over 100,000 clones; 70% to 90% are singletons. This CDR3 comprises 14 residues. CDR1 and CDR2 from the germline V gene are SNHLY and FYNNEI. Trimming cost V 0 bases and J 2 bases, with 7 bases left between them. The sequenced sample was blood. The chain employs TRBV2 and TRBJ1-1; D unclear. The sequence came from a man aged 35-49 years in good health. CDR3 sequence (DNA): TGTGCCAGCAGTGAAGCAATCGTAAACACTGAAGCTTTCTTT. Translated: CASSEAIVNTEAFF.